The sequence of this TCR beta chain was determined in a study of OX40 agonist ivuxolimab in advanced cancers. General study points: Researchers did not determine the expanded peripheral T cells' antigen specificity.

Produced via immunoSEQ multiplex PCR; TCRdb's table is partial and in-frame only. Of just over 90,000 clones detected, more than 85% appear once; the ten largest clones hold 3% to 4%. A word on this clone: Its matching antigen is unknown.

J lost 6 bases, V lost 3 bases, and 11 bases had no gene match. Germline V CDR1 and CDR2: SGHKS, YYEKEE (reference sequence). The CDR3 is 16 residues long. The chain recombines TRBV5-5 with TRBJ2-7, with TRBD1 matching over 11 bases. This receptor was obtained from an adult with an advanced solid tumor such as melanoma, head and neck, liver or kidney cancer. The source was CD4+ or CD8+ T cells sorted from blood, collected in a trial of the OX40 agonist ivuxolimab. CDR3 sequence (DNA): TGTGCCAGCAGCTCGGACAGGGGGCGATGGGCTACCGAGCAGTACTTC. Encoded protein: CASSSDRGRWATEQYF. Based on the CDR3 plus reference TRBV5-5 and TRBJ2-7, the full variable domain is DAGVTQSPTHLIKTRGQQVTLRCSPISGHKSVSWYQQVLGQGPQFIFQYYEKEERGRGNFPDRFSARQFPNYSSELNVNALLLGDSALYLCASSSDRGRWATEQYFGPGTRLTVT.